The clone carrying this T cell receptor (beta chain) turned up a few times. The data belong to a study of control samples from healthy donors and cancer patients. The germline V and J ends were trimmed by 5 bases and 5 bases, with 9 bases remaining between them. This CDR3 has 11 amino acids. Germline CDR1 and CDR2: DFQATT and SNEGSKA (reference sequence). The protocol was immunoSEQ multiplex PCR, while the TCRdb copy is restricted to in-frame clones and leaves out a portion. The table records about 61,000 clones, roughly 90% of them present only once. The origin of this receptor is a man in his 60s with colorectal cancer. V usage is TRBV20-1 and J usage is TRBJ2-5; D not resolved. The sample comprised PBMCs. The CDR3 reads CSAPRRETQYF. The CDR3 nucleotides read TGCAGTGCTCCCCGGCGGGAGACCCAGTACTTC.